The 10 T cell receptor beta chains given below trace back to one sample, sequenced in a study of blood T cell repertoires in COVID-19. Sequenced by immunoSEQ multiplex PCR; TCRdb stores in-frame clones only, minus some. The sample consists of about 71,000 clones, around nine tenths of them appearing once. The specimen was peripheral blood. The receptors originated from a woman younger than 35 with acute or convalescent COVID-19.

V and J are TRBV7-2 and TRBJ1-5; TRBD1 matches 8 bases. V shed 5 bases, J shed 8 bases, and the junction held 5 bases outside the gene matches. CDR3 size: 13 residues. Germline V gene lookup returns CDR1 SGHTA and CDR2 FQGNSA. The CDR3 protein is CASSTQGGEPQHF. In nucleotides, the CDR3 is TGTGCCAGCAGCACACAGGGGGGGGAGCCCCAGCATTTT.

This chain joins TRBV6-2 or TRBV6-3 and TRBJ2-7, with 10 nucleotides matching TRBD2. The V gene's germline CDR1 is MNHEY and CDR2 SVGEGT. V shed 2 bases, J shed 3 bases, and the junction held 10 bases outside the gene matches. The CDR3 is 17 amino acids. CDR3 sequence: CASSYPKRTSGNYEQYF. CDR3 coding DNA: TGTGCCAGCAGTTACCCCAAACGGACTAGCGGAAACTACGAGCAGTACTTC.

This clone has just one count. V is TRBV28 and J is TRBJ2-5; D is uncertain. The germline CDR1 and CDR2 sequences are MDHEN and SYDVKM. Trimming pared 4 bases from V and 3 bases from J, leaving 9 bases between. CDR3 length: 13 residues. Written as DNA, the CDR3 is TGTGCCAGCAGTTCGCGCCTAGAAGAGACCCAGTACTTC. Protein: CASSSRLEETQYF. The full variable domain, rest sourced from reference TRBV28 and TRBJ2-5, is DVKVTQSSRYLVKRTGEKVFLECVQDMDHENMFWYRQDPGLGLRLIYFSYDVKMKEKGDIPEGYSVSREKKERFSLILESASTNQTSMYLCASSSRLEETQYFGPGTRLLVL.

This clone was picked up one time. This rearrangement joins TRBV3-1 (or the pseudogene TRBV3-2) to TRBJ1-3; 8 bases line up with TRBD1. Germline CDR1 reads LGHDT; CDR2 reads YNNKEL (reference sequence). This CDR3 has 14 residues. V shed 5 bases, J shed 4 bases, and the junction held 4 bases outside the gene matches. This CDR3 reads CASSSRDRGNTIYF. The DNA for the CDR3 is TGTGCCAGCAGCAGCCGGGACAGGGGAAACACCATATATTTT.

The table lists this clone with a count of one. The chain has TRBV27 and TRBJ1-2; TRBD1 matches at 7 bases. Germline CDR1 reads MNHEY; CDR2 reads SMNVEV (reference sequence). The V segment lost 6 bases and the J segment 2 bases; nucleotides outside the gene matches: 3. This CDR3 spans 13 amino acids. The CDR3 bases are TGTGCCAGCAGGAAGACAGGGAACTATGGCTACACCTTC. This codes for CASRKTGNYGYTF.

J is TRBJ1-1 and V is TRBV6-1; D remains unclear. Germline V gives CDR1 MNHNS, CDR2 SASEGT. The CDR3 totals 14 residues. Trimming took 3 bases from V and 7 from J, leaving 15 bases between them. The CDR3 region is CASSDVLGEFEAFF. CDR3 in DNA: TGTGCCAGCAGTGACGTGTTGGGAGAATTTGAAGCTTTCTTT.

The gene calls are TRBV19 and TRBJ2-6; D is uncertain. V dropped 5 bases and J dropped 0 bases, with 8 bases sitting between them. CDR1 is LNHDA and CDR2 is SQIVND in the germline V gene (reference sequence). The CDR3 is made up of 15 amino acids. CDR3 in amino acids: CASSPTNSGANVLTF. For the CDR3, the DNA is TGTGCCAGTAGTCCCACAAACTCTGGGGCCAACGTCCTGACTTTC. The entire variable domain, with the rest obtained from reference TRBV19 and TRBJ2-6, is as follows: DGGITQSPKYLFRKEGQNVTLSCEQNLNHDAMYWYRQDPGQGLRLIYYSQIVNDFQKGDIAEGYSVSREKKESFPLTVTSAQKNPTAFYLCASSPTNSGANVLTFGAGSRLTVL.

The rearrangement links TRBV9 to TRBJ2-3; weak D call: TRBD2 (5 bases). The length of the CDR3 is 14 residues. V was shortened by 5 bases and J by 3 bases, with 13 bases between the two germline ends. Per the germline V gene, CDR1 is SGDLS and CDR2 is YYNGEE. CDR3 amino acids: CASSRSRATDTQYF. DNA for the CDR3: TGTGCCAGCAGTCGCTCGCGGGCGACAGATACGCAGTATTTT. The full variable domain, with the rest looked up from reference TRBV9 and TRBJ2-3, is DSGVTQTPKHLITATGQRVTLRCSPRSGDLSVYWYQQSLDQGLQFLIQYYNGEERAKGNILERFSAQQFPDLHSELNLSSLELGDSALYFCASSRSRATDTQYFGPGTRLTVL.

This clone was recorded only once. The chain couples TRBV19 to TRBJ2-1; 7 positions match TRBD2. The V segment lost 3 bases and the J segment 6 bases; nucleotides outside the gene matches: 14. CDR3 size: 17 residues. CDR1 LNHDA and CDR2 SQIVND come from the germline V gene (reference sequence). The CDR3 sequence is CASSIPPSGGRANEQFF. CDR3 nucleotides: TGTGCCAGTAGTATCCCCCCGTCGGGAGGAAGGGCCAATGAGCAGTTCTTC.

J is TRBJ1-2 and V is TRBV11-2, with D perhaps matching TRBD1 (6 bases). The CDR3 spans 15 residues. Between the trimmed V and J ends, which lost 5 bases and 4 bases, there was a span of 17 bases. Germline values: CDR1 SGHAT, CDR2 FQNNGV. The chain's CDR3 is CASSIYGQLAYGYTF. DNA for the CDR3: TGTGCCAGCAGCATCTATGGACAGCTCGCCTATGGCTACACCTTC.